Below are 5 T cell receptor beta chains sequenced from a single sample in a study of regulatory T cells in long-lasting Graves disease. Investigators prepared the TCR beta libraries by applying iRepertoire HTBI primers and Arm-PCR of CDR3 regions. TCRdb analysed the multiplex PCR reads with MiXCR anew, one entry per CDR3 protein. The sample holds some 560,000 distinct CDR3 sequences, around 15% seen once. This sample's time point: newly diagnosed GD, antithyroid drugs for less than 3 months. Researchers made the TCR library from RNA that was extracted from PBMCs. This sample also belongs to another study, concerning T cells in Graves' hyperthyroidism and ophthalmopathy.

The sample in question was peripheral blood mononuclear cells (PBMCs), obtained at new diagnosis, from a patient treated with antithyroid drugs. Every receptor here comes from a woman aged 40 to 65 with Graves disease.

This clonotype was found many times. A junction boundary mismatches the germline segment, possibly from a read error. This chain uses TRBV7-9 with TRBJ2-3; D is perhaps TRBD2 (6 bases). CDR3 length: 12 amino acids. CDR1 is SEHNR and CDR2 is FQNEAQ in the germline V gene (reference sequence). The CDR3 DNA sequence: TGTGCCAGCAGTTTAGCGGCAGATACGCAGTATTTT. Encoded protein: CASSLAADTQYF.

This clonotype occurred many times. The rearrangement links TRBV7-9 to TRBJ2-5, with D possibly TRBD2 on 5 matching bases. The CDR3 has 15 amino acids. Trimming took off 5 bases at V and 4 bases at J, with 17 bases between the two ends. CDR1 and CDR2 (germline): SEHNR, FQNEAQ (reference sequence). The CDR3, as DNA: TGTGCCAGCAGCGCCAAAACTAGTGGCGGAGAGACCCAGTACTTC. It codes for CASSAKTSGGETQYF.

This clonotype came up many times. The rearrangement joins TRBV6-2 or TRBV6-3 to TRBJ2-5; possible D gene TRBD1, 6 bases. The ends were cut back, 5 bases at V and 4 bases at J, with 11 bases in the middle. This CDR3 has 13 amino acids. CDR1 and CDR2 from the germline V gene are MNHEY and SVGEGT. The CDR3 region is CASSKLGGETQYF. DNA for the CDR3: TGTGCCAGCAGTAAGCTAGGGGGAGAGACCCAGTACTTC.

This clonotype was seen many times. The chain combines TRBV15 with TRBJ1-2; the D is unclear. CDR3 length: 17 residues. The ends were cut back, 4 bases at V and 2 bases at J, with 20 bases in the middle. Per the germline V gene, CDR1 is LNHNV and CDR2 is YYDKDF (reference sequence). The CDR3 DNA reads TGTGCCACCAGCACCCTAGAGGAAGGTGATATAAACTATGGCTACACCTTC. As protein: CATSTLEEGDINYGYTF.

The rearrangement uses TRBV2 and TRBJ2-7; D call uncertain. Germline CDR1 reads SNHLY; CDR2 reads FYNNEI. The CDR3 has 15 residues. V was shortened by 6 bases and J by 6 bases, with 21 bases between the two germline ends. Written as DNA, the CDR3 is TGTGCCAGCAGCCAAGTGGGCAGCCAGATCTCCGAGCAGTACTTC. It is translated as CASSQVGSQISEQYF.